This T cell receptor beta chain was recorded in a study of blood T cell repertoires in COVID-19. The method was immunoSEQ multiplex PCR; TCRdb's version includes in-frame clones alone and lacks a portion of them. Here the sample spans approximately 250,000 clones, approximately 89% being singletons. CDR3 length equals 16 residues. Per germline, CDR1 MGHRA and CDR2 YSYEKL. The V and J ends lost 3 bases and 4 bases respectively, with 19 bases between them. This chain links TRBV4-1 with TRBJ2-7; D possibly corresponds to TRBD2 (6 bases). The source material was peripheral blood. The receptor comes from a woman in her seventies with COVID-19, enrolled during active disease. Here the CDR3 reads CASSHRISGNAYEQYF. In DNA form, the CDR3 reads TGCGCCAGCAGCCATAGAATTAGCGGAAACGCTTACGAGCAGTACTTC.